The 20 T cell receptor beta chains listed next were all sequenced from one sample in a study of CD8 T cells in Susac syndrome. RNA amounts of about 0.5 to 1 ug underwent reverse transcription with random hexamers. TCRdb independently ran MiXCR on the immunoSEQ multiplex PCR reads; one entry per CDR3 protein. The sample comprises about 300,000 distinct CDR3 sequences, about 90% of which are singletons, and about 0.07% rests with the top ten. Sequencing was carried out using CD4+ T cells from PBMCs. The receptor set was obtained from a human donor with multiple sclerosis.

The CDR3 region has the DNA TGTGCCAGCAGACAACTCGATAGCGGGAGATACTCCTACAATGAGCAGTTCTTC. This sequence encodes CASRQLDSGRYSYNEQFF. The rearrangement links TRBV12-3 or TRBV12-4 to TRBJ2-1; 9 positions match TRBD2. After removal of 6 bases from V and 0 bases from J, the junction contained 12 bases not matched to a gene. There are 18 residues in the CDR3.

The chain carries TRBV7-9 and TRBJ2-2; no firm D call. CDR1 SEHNR and CDR2 FQNEAQ come from the germline V gene (reference sequence). The CDR3 is 15 residues long. V shed 5 bases and J shed 1 base, with 11 bases lying between them. The DNA for the CDR3 is TGTGCCAGCAGCCCGAGAGTAGGGAACACCGGGGAGCTGTTTTTT. It is translated as CASSPRVGNTGELFF.

CDR3: CASSYSSQGGEKLFF. The CDR3 DNA is TGTGCCAGCAGTTACTCGAGTCAGGGGGGCGAAAAACTGTTTTTT. V is TRBV6-5 and J is TRBJ1-4; 7 nucleotides agree with TRBD1. The CDR3 spans 15 residues. Germline V gene lookup returns CDR1 MNHEY and CDR2 SVGAGI. J was trimmed by 8 bases and V by 0 bases; bases with no gene match: 6.

In this sample, this clonotype turned up once. J is TRBJ2-3 and V is TRBV9, with TRBD1 identical over 7 bases. Losses at the gene ends were 5 bases for V and 2 bases for J; bases not matched to a gene: 11. The CDR3 covers 16 residues. Germline-derived CDR1 and CDR2 are SGDLS and YYNGEE. Here the CDR3 DNA reads TGTGCCAGCAGTGCGGACAGGTCGGGCCTCACAGATACGCAGTATTTT. Its translation: CASSADRSGLTDTQYF.

The V gene is TRBV24-1, the J gene TRBJ2-3, with TRBD1 as a possible D gene (6 bases). CDR3 length equals 15 residues. Looked up from germline, CDR1 is KGHDR and CDR2 is SFDVKD. V dropped 4 bases and J dropped 4 bases, with 14 bases sitting between them. The CDR3 loop is CATSDYRDNPDTQYF. The CDR3 nucleotides are TGTGCCACCAGTGACTATCGGGACAACCCAGATACGCAGTATTTT.

This chain connects TRBV4-1 to TRBJ1-2; possibly TRBD1 for D (5 bases). V was pared by 1 base and J by 8 bases, with 14 bases between. This CDR3 contains 14 residues. CDR1 MGHRA and CDR2 YSYEKL come from the germline V gene. CDR3: CASSQVGRQQGYTF. The CDR3 DNA follows: TGCGCCAGCAGCCAAGTTGGGCGACAGCAAGGCTACACCTTC.

This clonotype was seen more than once but under ten times. This chain connects TRBV12-3 or TRBV12-4 to TRBJ2-2; D is undetermined. CDR3 length: 14 amino acids. Trimming took off 3 bases at V and 1 base at J, with 6 bases between the two ends. CDR3 DNA sequence: TGTGCCAGCAGTTTGAGCAGGAACACCGGGGAGCTGTTTTTT. Residues: CASSLSRNTGELFF.

The CDR3, as DNA: TGTGCCAGCAGCTTACTAGCGGGGGCCACAGATACGCAGTATTTT. Encoded protein: CASSLLAGATDTQYF. The chain employs TRBV5-8 and TRBJ2-3; TRBD2 matches at 11 bases. Germline loops: CDR1 SGHTS, CDR2 YDEGEE. This CDR3 is 15 amino acids long. V shed 2 bases and J 2 bases; nucleotides not matched to a gene: 1.

This chain joins TRBV7-3 and TRBJ1-2, with TRBD1 as a possible D gene (5 bases). Trimming shortened V by 5 bases and J by 3 bases, and 16 bases separated the two germline ends. Germline V gives CDR1 SGHTA, CDR2 FQGTGA. The CDR3 extends over 15 amino acids. The CDR3 nucleotides are TGTGCCAGCAGCCAGGGATTTCCAGAGCACTATGGCTACACCTTC. This gives the protein CASSQGFPEHYGYTF.

V and J are TRBV29-1 and TRBJ1-2; D is uncertain. Germline V gene data show CDR1 as SQVTM and CDR2 as ANQGSEA. The CDR3 contains 12 residues. V shed 3 bases and J shed 2 bases, with 7 bases lying between them. The CDR3 DNA follows: TGCAGCGTTGAGGCGGTGAACTATGGCTACACCTTC. Its translation is CSVEAVNYGYTF.

This sequence joins TRBV18 and TRBJ1-6; tentative D call: TRBD1 (6 bases). Germline CDR1 is KGHSH and CDR2 is LQKENI. V was pared by 1 base and J by 9 bases, with 10 bases between. The CDR3 is 14 residues long. The CDR3 is CASSPQGVGSPLHF. Written as DNA, the CDR3 is TGTGCCAGCTCACCACAGGGGGTCGGTTCACCCCTCCACTTT.

V gene TRBV12-3 or TRBV12-4 combines with J gene TRBJ1-4; no clear D gene. CDR3 length: 15 amino acids. V gave up 7 bases and J gave up 5 bases, with 17 bases separating them. The CDR3 spells CASTTYGVGNEKLFF. Written as DNA, the CDR3 is TGTGCCAGCACTACCTACGGGGTGGGGAATGAAAAACTGTTTTTT.

This clonotype appeared once. This chain uses TRBV11-2 with TRBJ1-2; unclear D gene. The CDR3 totals 15 residues. Trimming took off 3 bases at V and 6 bases at J, with 17 bases between the two ends. In germline, CDR1 is SGHAT, CDR2 FQNNGV. CDR3 sequence (DNA): TGTGCCAGCAGCTTGGGCTACGGGCCCCTGGATGGCTACACCTTC. Residues: CASSLGYGPLDGYTF.

This clonotype was counted a single time. The rearrangement uses TRBV3-1 and TRBJ1-4; D perhaps matches TRBD1 (5 bases). There are 15 residues in the CDR3. V was clipped by 1 base and J by 6 bases, with 12 bases between them. CDR1 is LGHDT, CDR2 YNNKEL, per germline (reference sequence). Here the CDR3 reads CASSQVGGVDEKLFF. The CDR3 DNA follows: TGTGCCAGCAGCCAAGTGGGGGGAGTAGATGAAAAACTGTTTTTT. Drawing the rest from reference TRBV3-1 and TRBJ1-4, the complete variable domain is DTAVSQTPKYLVTQMGNDKSIKCEQNLGHDTMYWYKQDSKKFLKIMFSYNNKELIINETVPNRFSPKSPDKAHLNLHINSLELGDSAVYFCASSQVGGVDEKLFFGSGTQLSVL.

This clonotype appeared once. The chain is built from TRBV14 and TRBJ1-1, with 8 bases lining up with TRBD1. Looked up from germline, CDR1 is SGHDN and CDR2 is FVKESK. J lost 4 bases, V lost 4 bases, and 5 bases had no gene match. The CDR3 consists of 14 residues. CDR3 in DNA: TGTGCCAGCAGCCGACAAACAGGGGGCACTGAAGCTTTCTTT. It codes for CASSRQTGGTEAFF.

V gene TRBV20-1 combines with J gene TRBJ1-6; D remains ambiguous. This CDR3 contains 17 residues. The germline CDR1 and CDR2 sequences are DFQATT and SNEGSKA (reference sequence). Deletions cut 0 bases from V and 7 bases from J, with 19 bases between. CDR3 DNA sequence: TGCAGTGCTAGAGATAGGTCAAGCCGAAGTTTAAATTCACCCCTCCACTTT. Its translation: CSARDRSSRSLNSPLHF.

The chain recombines TRBV9 with TRBJ2-3; 9 bases agree with TRBD2. Trimming took 0 bases from V and 4 from J; bases not matched to a gene: 12. The germline V gene encodes CDR1 SGDLS and CDR2 YYNGEE. The CDR3 extends over 18 amino acids. The CDR3 protein is CASSVEGLAGSGPDTQYF. For the CDR3, the DNA is TGTGCCAGCAGCGTAGAAGGGCTAGCGGGATCCGGACCAGATACGCAGTATTTT.

The chain employs TRBV3-1 and TRBJ2-6; no definite D call. The CDR3 covers 17 residues. V lost 0 bases and J 0 bases, leaving 9 bases between the germline ends. Germline loops: CDR1 LGHDT, CDR2 YNNKEL (reference sequence). CDR3 protein: CASSQDHSGSGANVLTF. The DNA for the CDR3 is TGTGCCAGCAGCCAAGATCACTCTGGCTCTGGGGCCAACGTCCTGACTTTC.

The chain links TRBV7-8 to TRBJ2-7; 7 bases map to TRBD1. CDR3 length: 15 amino acids. Germline V gene sequence: CDR1 SGHVS, CDR2 FQNEAQ. V gave up 10 bases and J gave up 3 bases; unmatched junction bases: 15. CDR3 nucleotides: TGTGCCACCCATAGCCGGTCACAGGGGAGCTACGAGCAGTACTTC. Encoded protein: CATHSRSQGSYEQYF. The full variable domain, with the rest looked up from reference TRBV7-8 and TRBJ2-7, is GAGVSQSPRYKVAKRGQDVALRCDPISGHVSLFWYQQALGQGPEFLTYFQNEAQLDKSGLPSDRFFAERPEGSVSTLKIQRTQQEDSAVYLCATHSRSQGSYEQYFGPGTRLTVT.

This sequence joins TRBV11-2 and TRBJ2-7; TRBD1 or TRBD2 may be the D gene (5 bases each). The CDR3 is 13 residues long. Germline assignment: CDR1 SGHAT and CDR2 FQNNGV. Trimming shortened V by 0 bases and J by 7 bases, and 10 bases separated the two germline ends. Written as DNA, the CDR3 is TGTGCCAGCAGCTTAGACCCGGGGCGGGAGCAGTACTTC. Protein: CASSLDPGREQYF. Based on the CDR3 plus reference TRBV11-2 and TRBJ2-7, the full variable domain is EAGVAQSPRYKIIEKRQSVAFWCNPISGHATLYWYQQILGQGPKLLIQFQNNGVVDDSQLPKDRFSAERLKGVDSTLKIQPAKLEDSAVYLCASSLDPGREQYFGPGTRLTVT.